The 31 T cell receptor beta chains below come from one sample, sequenced in a study of cytomegalovirus exposure and HLA in healthy donors. 60 Vbeta and 13 Jbeta primers were used in PCR. Using immunoSEQ multiplex PCR, the repertoire was profiled, and TCRdb retains in-frame clones only, with some absent. The sample has about 130,000 clones, approximately 87% seen once. The sample taken for sequencing was PBMCs. The receptors here all came from a woman aged 25 to 39 in good health and CMV-seronegative.

In nucleotides, the CDR3 is TGTGCCAGCAGCTTGTCTACAGGGGATGAGCAGTTCTTC. Protein sequence: CASSLSTGDEQFF. The rearrangement uses TRBV5-6 and TRBJ2-1, with 7 bases matching TRBD1. This CDR3 is 13 amino acids long. Germline CDR1 is SGHDT and CDR2 is YYEEEE. The V and J ends lost 1 base and 8 bases, in that order; junction bases with no gene match: 3.

The V and J genes are TRBV19 and TRBJ1-5, with TRBD1 as a possible D gene (6 bases). V was clipped by 1 base and J by 7 bases, with 23 bases between them. This CDR3 spans 18 amino acids. Germline assignment: CDR1 LNHDA and CDR2 SQIVND (reference sequence). The CDR3 DNA sequence: TGTGCCAGTAGTATAGCCAACGGACAGATCAGGCGGTACCAGCCCCAGCATTTT. Amino acid sequence: CASSIANGQIRRYQPQHF.

The V and J genes are TRBV19 and TRBJ1-2; D ambiguous. This CDR3 is 13 amino acids long. Trimming stripped 3 bases from V and 0 bases from J, with 5 bases between. From germline, CDR1 is LNHDA and CDR2 SQIVND (reference sequence). The CDR3, as DNA: TGTGCCAGTAGTATCGGGACTAACTATGGCTACACCTTC. Translation: CASSIGTNYGYTF.

This sequence joins TRBV4-1 and TRBJ1-5; D gene ambiguous. The CDR3 runs 16 residues. Per the germline V gene, CDR1 is MGHRA and CDR2 is YSYEKL. The germline V and J ends were trimmed by 4 bases and 4 bases, with 17 bases remaining between them. CDR3 coding DNA: TGCGCCAGCAGCCCGGTACGGGGTCCGGCGAATCAGCCCCAGCATTTT. This translates into CASSPVRGPANQPQHF.

The genes are TRBV5-1 and TRBJ2-1, with 9 positions matching TRBD2. Trimming took 2 bases from V and 5 from J; bases not matched to a gene: 5. The CDR3 runs 15 residues. CDR1 is SGHRS and CDR2 is YFSETQ in the germline V gene. As DNA, the CDR3 is TGCGCCAGCAGCTTAAGCGGGAGGATAGACAATGAGCAGTTCTTC. Translated: CASSLSGRIDNEQFF. Complete variable domain (other parts from reference TRBV5-1 and TRBJ2-1): KAGVTQTPRYLIKTRGQQVTLSCSPISGHRSVSWYQQTPGQGLQFLFEYFSETQRNKGNFPGRFSGRQFSNSRSEMNVSTLELGDSALYLCASSLSGRIDNEQFFGPGTRLTVL.

The chain carries TRBV19 and TRBJ1-3; 8 bases match TRBD1. This CDR3 is 20 amino acids long. CDR1 LNHDA and CDR2 SQIVND come from the germline V gene (reference sequence). Losses at the gene ends were 1 base for V and 0 bases for J; bases not matched to a gene: 14. Here the CDR3 DNA reads TGTGCCAGTAGTATAGGGTTCTGGGACAGGAGCTCCACCTCTGGAAACACCATATATTTT. Its protein is CASSIGFWDRSSTSGNTIYF. Drawing the rest from reference TRBV19 and TRBJ1-3, the complete variable domain is DGGITQSPKYLFRKEGQNVTLSCEQNLNHDAMYWYRQDPGQGLRLIYYSQIVNDFQKGDIAEGYSVSREKKESFPLTVTSAQKNPTAFYLCASSIGFWDRSSTSGNTIYFGEGSWLTVV.

The chain employs TRBV5-1 and TRBJ2-1; D is possibly TRBD2 (6 bases). This CDR3 spans 15 amino acids. Between the trimmed V and J ends, which lost 0 bases and 4 bases, there was a span of 11 bases. Germline V CDR1 and CDR2: SGHRS, YFSETQ. The CDR3 DNA reads as TGCGCCAGCAGCTTGGGGCTAGCGACATACAATGAGCAGTTCTTC. Translated, it gives CASSLGLATYNEQFF.

The gene calls are TRBV5-5 and TRBJ1-3; tentatively, D is TRBD1 (6 bases). Trimming removed 3 bases from V and 2 bases from J, with 12 bases in between. CDR1 and CDR2 from the germline V gene are SGHKS and YYEKEE (reference sequence). CDR3 size: 15 residues. The chain's CDR3 is CASSWPDSAGNTIYF. CDR3 coding DNA: TGTGCCAGCAGCTGGCCGGACAGCGCTGGAAACACCATATATTTT.

The V and J genes are TRBV7-9 and TRBJ1-6, with 8 bases aligning to TRBD1. V was pared by 5 bases and J by 9 bases, with 3 bases of the junction left unmatched. This CDR3 contains 13 residues. Per germline, CDR1 SEHNR and CDR2 FQNEAQ (reference sequence). CDR3 sequence: CASSRGTGSPLHF. The DNA for the CDR3 is TGTGCCAGCAGCCGGGGGACAGGTTCACCCCTCCACTTT.

This chain joins TRBV5-1 and TRBJ2-4; TRBD1 matches at 7 bases. This CDR3 is built from 13 residues. Trimming took 3 bases from V and 4 from J; bases not matched to a gene: 1. Germline V gene lookup returns CDR1 SGHRS and CDR2 YFSETQ. The CDR3 region is CASSSGQKNIQYF. The DNA of the CDR3 is TGCGCCAGCAGCTCGGGACAGAAAAACATTCAGTACTTC.

The rearrangement uses TRBV2 and TRBJ2-2, with TRBD1 as a possible D gene (6 bases). CDR3 length equals 17 residues. Germline CDR1 SNHLY, CDR2 FYNNEI. V was cut by 6 bases and J by 4 bases, with 21 bases left in between. This chain's CDR3 is CASSVQGPLTGTGELFF. CDR3 in DNA: TGTGCCAGCAGCGTACAGGGACCGCTTACCGGCACCGGGGAGCTGTTTTTT.

V is TRBV13 and J is TRBJ2-2, with D tentatively TRBD1 (6 bases). The V end was cut by 5 bases, the J end by 0 bases, with 13 bases between. Germline V CDR1 and CDR2: PRHDT, FYEKMQ (reference sequence). The CDR3 length is 16 residues. The CDR3 DNA follows: TGTGCCAGCAGCGCACCGGGACAAGCGAACACCGGGGAGCTGTTTTTT. Amino acids: CASSAPGQANTGELFF. The entire variable domain, with the rest obtained from reference TRBV13 and TRBJ2-2, is as follows: AAGVIQSPRHLIKEKRETATLKCYPIPRHDTVYWYQQGPGQDPQFLISFYEKMQSDKGSIPDRFSAQQFSDYHSELNMSSLELGDSALYFCASSAPGQANTGELFFGEGSRLTVL.

This clone has only a few counts. The chain combines TRBV6-5 with TRBJ2-2; no reliable D call. Germline lookup yields CDR1 MNHEY and CDR2 SVGAGI. The CDR3 has 13 residues. V was cut by 6 bases and J by 3 bases, with 8 bases left in between. DNA for the CDR3: TGTGCCAGCAGCCCCCGTGACACCGGGGAGCTGTTTTTT. Amino acid sequence: CASSPRDTGELFF.

The rearrangement links TRBV7-9 to TRBJ2-2; tentative D call: TRBD2 (6 bases). The CDR3 has 14 amino acids. V lost 5 bases and J 8 bases, leaving 15 bases between the germline ends. The germline V gene encodes CDR1 SEHNR and CDR2 FQNEAQ (reference sequence). The CDR3 nucleotides read TGTGCCAGCAGCGCCGCGCGGGGTTCGGGGGAGCTGTTTTTT. Protein sequence: CASSAARGSGELFF.

CDR3 DNA: TGTGCCAGCAACCCCGGCGGGTCTACGGGATCCTACGAGCAGTACTTC. Its protein is CASNPGGSTGSYEQYF. The gene calls are TRBV7-9 and TRBJ2-7; TRBD2 is a possible D gene (5 bases). With 7 bases removed from V and 1 base from J, the gap between germline ends came to 20 bases. Germline assignment: CDR1 SEHNR and CDR2 FQNEAQ (reference sequence). This CDR3 has 16 residues.

V is TRBV28 and J is TRBJ1-5, with 9 bases aligning to TRBD1. Germline V gives CDR1 MDHEN, CDR2 SYDVKM. CDR3 length: 15 amino acids. J was trimmed by 5 bases and V by 1 base; bases with no gene match: 3. CDR3 bases: TGTGCCAGCAGTTTATACAGGGGGCTGGATCAGCCCCAGCATTTT. It yields the protein CASSLYRGLDQPQHF.

V gene TRBV5-1 combines with J gene TRBJ1-1; a possible D gene is TRBD1 (6 bases). V lost 4 bases, J lost 1 base, and 11 bases lay in between. Germline V CDR1 and CDR2: SGHRS, YFSETQ. The CDR3 covers 14 residues. CDR3 coding DNA: TGCGCCAGCAGCCAGCAGGGGACGAACACTGAAGCTTTCTTT. Amino acids: CASSQQGTNTEAFF.

The V and J genes are TRBV18 and TRBJ2-7; 8 bases are shared with TRBD1. V lost 3 bases, J lost 0 bases, and 4 bases stayed unmatched. The CDR3 runs to 15 residues. Per germline, CDR1 KGHSH and CDR2 LQKENI. The CDR3 loop is CASSPGQGSSYEQYF. DNA of the CDR3: TGTGCCAGCTCACCCGGACAGGGCAGCTCCTACGAGCAGTACTTC.

Only a few counts were recorded for this clone. The chain carries TRBV27 and TRBJ1-4; 7 bases match TRBD1. The J segment lost 8 bases and the V segment lost 5 bases, leaving 8 bases of the junction unmatched. Germline V gene lookup returns CDR1 MNHEY and CDR2 SMNVEV (reference sequence). The CDR3 loop spans 14 amino acids. For the CDR3, the DNA is TGTGCCAGCAGTCTCACGACAGGGTTAGAAAAACTGTTTTTT. Its translation: CASSLTTGLEKLFF.

This chain joins TRBV6-4 and TRBJ2-3, with 7 bases identical to TRBD2. Trimming removed 0 bases from V and 4 bases from J; junction bases left unmatched: 7. CDR1 is MRHNA, CDR2 SNTAGT, per germline. The CDR3 spans 16 residues. The CDR3 nucleotides read TGTGCCAGCAGTGACTCGACCGGGCGGGAGCCAGATACGCAGTATTTT. This codes for CASSDSTGREPDTQYF.

This sequence joins TRBV11-2 and TRBJ2-7; D may be TRBD2 (5 bases). Germline V lookup: CDR1 SGHAT, CDR2 FQNNGV. Deletions cut 2 bases from V and 2 bases from J, with 16 bases between. There are 16 residues in the CDR3. CDR3 DNA sequence: TGTGCCAGCAGCTTATTCCTCCGACGGGAAGCCTACGAGCAGTACTTC. Its translation: CASSLFLRREAYEQYF.

The chain couples TRBV2 to TRBJ2-7; D possibly corresponds to TRBD1 (6 bases). V dropped 4 bases and J dropped 6 bases, with 19 bases sitting between them. Per the germline V gene, CDR1 is SNHLY and CDR2 is FYNNEI. This CDR3 contains 15 residues. The CDR3: CASSGLLVGAPEQYF. The CDR3 coding sequence is TGTGCCAGCAGTGGTCTGTTGGTGGGGGCACCCGAGCAGTACTTC. Full variable domain (missing parts from reference TRBV2 and TRBJ2-7): EPEVTQTPSHQVTQMGQEVILRCVPISNHLYFYWYRQILGQKVEFLVSFYNNEISEKSEIFDDQFSVERPDGSNFTLKIRSTKLEDSAMYFCASSGLLVGAPEQYFGPGTRLTVT.

This rearrangement joins TRBV5-4 to TRBJ2-7; 10 bases are a match to TRBD1. The CDR3 totals 15 residues. Trimming cost V 0 bases and J 6 bases; bases outside gene matches: 6. Germline V gene data show CDR1 as SGHNT and CDR2 as YYREEE (reference sequence). As DNA, the CDR3 is TGTGCCAGCAGCTTGGTGGGACAGGGGATCGGCGAGCAGTACTTC. Protein sequence: CASSLVGQGIGEQYF.

This chain links TRBV29-1 with TRBJ2-4, with TRBD1 identical over 7 bases. The V gene's germline CDR1 is SQVTM and CDR2 ANQGSEA. V shed 7 bases, J shed 1 base, and the junction held 10 bases outside the gene matches. The CDR3 is made up of 15 amino acids. The CDR3 spells CSATGTDWAKNIQYF. CDR3 in DNA: TGCAGCGCCACCGGGACAGACTGGGCCAAAAACATTCAGTACTTC. Filled out from reference TRBV29-1 and TRBJ2-4, the complete variable domain reads SAVISQKPSRDICQRGTSLTIQCQVDSQVTMMFWYRQQPGQSLTLIATANQGSEATYESGFVIDKFPISRPNLTFSTLTVSNMSPEDSSIYLCSATGTDWAKNIQYFGAGTRLSVL.

CDR3 DNA sequence: TGTGCCTGGAGTCTAGGGAGGAATGAAAAACTGTTTTTT. Its translation is CAWSLGRNEKLFF. The rearrangement uses TRBV30 and TRBJ1-4; D unclear. The V gene's germline CDR1 is GTSNPN and CDR2 SVGIG (reference sequence). V was shortened by 2 bases and J by 5 bases, with 9 bases between the two germline ends. This CDR3 has 13 amino acids.

The rearrangement joins TRBV14 to TRBJ2-5, with 12 bases that match TRBD2. Germline V gene data show CDR1 as SGHDN and CDR2 as FVKESK. V shed 4 bases and J 2 bases; nucleotides not matched to a gene: 17. CDR3 length: 20 amino acids. CDR3 residues: CASSPLTWRTLAGGQETQYF. DNA for the CDR3: TGTGCCAGCAGCCCCCTCACTTGGAGGACACTAGCGGGGGGACAAGAGACCCAGTACTTC.

The chain combines TRBV5-1 with TRBJ1-1; 8 nucleotides agree with TRBD1. Germline lookup yields CDR1 SGHRS and CDR2 YFSETQ. V was pared by 4 bases and J by 1 base, with 3 bases of the junction left unmatched. This CDR3 has 14 residues. CDR3 sequence reads: CASSLQGANTEAFF. The CDR3 nucleotides read TGCGCCAGCAGCCTCCAGGGGGCGAACACTGAAGCTTTCTTT.

V is TRBV4-1 and J is TRBJ1-5, with D possibly matching TRBD1 (5 bases). The germline V gene encodes CDR1 MGHRA and CDR2 YSYEKL. The V gene lost 3 bases and the J gene lost 4 bases, with 25 bases spanning the gap. CDR3 length: 19 residues. CDR3 in amino acids: CASSHDGVRGPGRNQPQHF. In DNA form, the CDR3 reads TGCGCCAGCAGCCACGATGGTGTAAGGGGCCCCGGTCGGAATCAGCCCCAGCATTTT.

The chain has TRBV6-5 and TRBJ1-1, with 7 bases lining up with TRBD1. Germline CDR1 and CDR2: MNHEY and SVGAGI. CDR3 length equals 15 residues. V shed 0 bases and J 3 bases; nucleotides not matched to a gene: 4. The CDR3 region has the DNA TGTGCCAGCAGTTACTCCCGCAGGGGGGACACTGAAGCTTTCTTT. Translating gives CASSYSRRGDTEAFF.

As for this clone: The junction shows a germline mismatch at one end, possibly a read error. The rearrangement uses TRBV7-9 and TRBJ2-7; TRBD2 matches at 16 bases. CDR1 is SEHNR and CDR2 is FQNEAQ in the germline V gene (reference sequence). There are 18 residues in the CDR3. CDR3 sequence reads: CSSSDPGLAGGLGHEQYF. The CDR3 DNA reads TGTTCCAGCAGCGACCCGGGACTAGCGGGAGGGCTAGGCCACGAGCAGTACTTC.

This clone was detected only a few times. The chain carries TRBV29-1 and TRBJ1-1, with D possibly matching TRBD1 (6 bases). The CDR3 totals 15 residues. Trimming removed 2 bases from V and 1 base from J, with 14 bases in between. CDR1 is SQVTM and CDR2 is ANQGSEA in the germline V gene. The CDR3 DNA is TGCAGCGTTGAACCCAAACAGGGTTGGAACACTGAAGCTTTCTTT. Residues: CSVEPKQGWNTEAFF.